This TCR beta chain was recorded in a study of blood T cell repertoires in COVID-19. Study at large: Collection of acute and convalescent COVID-19 samples took place in the United States, Italy and Spain. Sample material is recorded as cDNA or gDNA derived from T cells, B-cell-depleted T cells, or PBMCs.

Trimming cost V 3 bases and J 5 bases, with 8 bases left between them. Germline CDR1 and CDR2: MNHEY and SMNVEV (reference sequence). The CDR3 is made up of 14 amino acids. Authors' analysis steps: Estimation of nucleated cell counts was performed using reference gene primer amplification. Clones were sequenced by immunoSEQ multiplex PCR, and TCRdb holds only the in-frame ones, with some missing. V and J calls and clone size are as listed in that table; D and trimming were resolved from the DNA. The sample shows a few hundred thousand clones, 89% of them seen only once. This receptor was obtained from a woman aged 40-49 years who had recovered from COVID-19. The chain has TRBV27 and TRBJ1-6, with D hard to call. The specimen sequenced was PBMCs or T cells enriched from blood (not recorded which). CDR3 protein: CASSFGRNNSPLHF. The CDR3 DNA is TGTGCCAGCAGTTTTGGCAGAAATAATTCACCCCTCCACTTT.